This is a list of T cell receptor beta chains from one sample in a study of cytomegalovirus exposure and HLA in healthy donors. The protocol was immunoSEQ multiplex PCR, while the TCRdb copy is restricted to in-frame clones and leaves out a portion. This sample has about 200,000 clones, with 75% to 85% found just once. Sequencing was performed on PBMCs. Every receptor here comes from a woman in her forties in good health and CMV-seronegative. Each CDR3 is given with its conserved first and last residue. A D gene is named only where the DNA matches it firmly. The listing skips clone size in some rows; elsewhere it reads once, few, many or a size class.

v_gene	d_gene	abundance	j_gene	CDR3nt	CDR3aa
TRBV5-1	TRBD1	few	TRBJ1-1	TGCGCCAGCGGGTGGACAGGAGCGAACACTGAAGCTTTCTTT	CASGWTGANTEAFF
TRBV18	-	-	TRBJ1-1	TGTGCCACCATAGAAAGGGCAGGGATGAACACTGAAGCTTTCTTT	CATIERAGMNTEAFF
TRBV27	TRBD1	-	TRBJ1-2	TGTGCCAGCAGTCCGCATAGGGACAGGGGCGACTATGGCTACACCTTC	CASSPHRDRGDYGYTF
TRBV27	TRBD2	-	TRBJ2-1	TGTGCCAGCAGTTCGAGCGGGGGGTACAATGAGCAGTTCTTC	CASSSSGGYNEQFF
TRBV4-1	TRBD2	-	TRBJ2-7	TGCGCCAGCAGCCAAGCAGAAAGACTAGCGGGAGTCGGCGAGCAGTACTTC	CASSQAERLAGVGEQYF
TRBV4-1	TRBD1	-	TRBJ2-7	TGCGCCAGCAGCCAAATAGCCGGGACAGGCAACGAGCAGTACTTC	CASSQIAGTGNEQYF
TRBV27	TRBD1	-	TRBJ2-5	TGTGCCAGCAGTTTATCGTGGACAGGGCAAGAGACCCAGTACTTC	CASSLSWTGQETQYF
TRBV19	-	-	TRBJ1-1	TGTGCCAGTAGTCAGGGCGGTGGCACTGAAGCTTTCTTT	CASSQGGGTEAFF
TRBV27	-	-	TRBJ2-5	TGTGCCAGCAGTTTAGGAGTCCTAGAGACCCAGTACTTC	CASSLGVLETQYF
TRBV18	TRBD2	few	TRBJ2-1	TGTGCCAGCTCACCACCGAAGGGGTCTAGCGGGAGCTCCTACAATGAGCAGTTCTTC	CASSPPKGSSGSSYNEQFF
TRBV7-9	-	-	TRBJ2-7	TGTGCCAGCAGCTTAGGTCCAGGAAAGAACTACGAGCAGTACTTC	CASSLGPGKNYEQYF
TRBV6-5	-	-	TRBJ1-4	TGTGCCAGCAAAGACGCCGGGTGGAATGAAAAACTGTTTTTT	CASKDAGWNEKLFF
TRBV21-1	-	-	TRBJ1-5	TGTGCTCTCAATCAGCCCCAGCATTTT	CALNQPQHF
TRBV6-1	-	-	TRBJ1-1	TGTGCCAGCTTGAGGAACACTGAAGCTTTCTTT	CASLRNTEAFF
TRBV7-9	TRBD1	-	TRBJ2-3	TGTTCCAGCAGCCAGGGGGACAAGAGGACTGGCACAGATACGCAGTATTTT	CSSSQGDKRTGTDTQYF
TRBV7-8	-	-	TRBJ2-5	TGTGTCAGCAGCTTAGAAACACAGGGGACCCAGTACTTC	CVSSLETQGTQYF